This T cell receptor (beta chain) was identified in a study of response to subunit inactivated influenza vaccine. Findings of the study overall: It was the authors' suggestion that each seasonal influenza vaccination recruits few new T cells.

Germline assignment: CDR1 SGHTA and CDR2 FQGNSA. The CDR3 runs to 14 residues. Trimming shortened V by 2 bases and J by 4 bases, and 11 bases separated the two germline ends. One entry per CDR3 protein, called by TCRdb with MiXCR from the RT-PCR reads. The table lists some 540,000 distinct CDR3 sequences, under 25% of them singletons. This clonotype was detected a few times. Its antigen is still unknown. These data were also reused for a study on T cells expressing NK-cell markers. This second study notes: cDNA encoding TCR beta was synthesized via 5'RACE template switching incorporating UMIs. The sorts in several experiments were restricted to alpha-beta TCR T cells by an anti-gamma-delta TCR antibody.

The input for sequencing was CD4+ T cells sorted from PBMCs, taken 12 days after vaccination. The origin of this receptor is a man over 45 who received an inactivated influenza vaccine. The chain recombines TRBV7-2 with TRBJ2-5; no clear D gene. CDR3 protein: CASSLMGSRETQYF. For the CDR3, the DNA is TGTGCCAGCAGCTTAATGGGGTCTCGAGAGACCCAGTACTTC. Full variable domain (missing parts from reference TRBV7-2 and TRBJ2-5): GAGVSQSPSNKVTEKGKDVELRCDPISGHTALYWYRQSLGQGLEFLIYFQGNSAPDKSGLPSDRFSAERTGGSVSTLTIQRTQQEDSAVYLCASSLMGSRETQYFGPGTRLLVL.